The 10 T cell receptor beta chains below come from one sample, sequenced in a study of blood T cells in healthy people across ages. Then a second PCR, running roughly 7 to 12 cycles, was carried out with a sample-barcoded 5' primer and a J-beta primer mix. TCRdb processed the 5' RACE reads anew with MiXCR; each CDR3 protein has one entry. The sample contains 800,000 to 950,000 distinct CDR3 sequences, 25% to 30% of which appear only once. The same data also contributed to another study, on T cells of mothers and their children.

The sequenced sample consisted of blood. Every receptor here comes from a woman in her thirties or forties in good health.

This clonotype turned up a few times. V usage is TRBV7-2 and J usage is TRBJ1-2; D is ambiguous. The CDR3 length is 14 residues. Trimming took 1 base from V and 8 from J, leaving 14 bases between them. Per germline, CDR1 SGHTA and CDR2 FQGNSA. CDR3 nucleotides: TGTGCCAGCAGCTTAGACGGCAGCCGGAGGGGCTACACCTTC. It yields the protein CASSLDGSRRGYTF.

This clonotype has more than one count but fewer than ten. The rearrangement uses TRBV2 and TRBJ1-1, with 7 bases lining up with TRBD1. Germline V gene sequence: CDR1 SNHLY, CDR2 FYNNEI. The CDR3 contains 12 residues. V trimming: 6 bases; J trimming: 8 bases; junction bases outside the gene matches: 6. The CDR3 is CASSRQGREAFF. The CDR3 DNA reads as TGTGCCAGCAGCCGACAGGGTAGGGAAGCTTTCTTT. The full variable domain, in which reference TRBV2 and TRBJ1-1 provide the parts outside the CDR3, is EPEVTQTPSHQVTQMGQEVILRCVPISNHLYFYWYRQILGQKVEFLVSFYNNEISEKSEIFDDQFSVERPDGSNFTLKIRSTKLEDSAMYFCASSRQGREAFFGQGTRLTVV.

This clonotype was seen many times. CDR3 nucleotides: TGCAGTGCCCCAAGAGGGTCCCAAGAGACCCAGTACTTC. Its protein product is CSAPRGSQETQYF. The chain couples TRBV20-1 to TRBJ2-5, with D possibly TRBD2 on 5 matching bases. The CDR3 contains 13 residues. The germline V and J ends were trimmed by 6 bases and 1 base, with 12 bases remaining between them. CDR1 is DFQATT, CDR2 SNEGSKA, per germline (reference sequence).

This clonotype was seen many times. The rearrangement joins TRBV7-2 to TRBJ1-1, with 10 bases matching TRBD1. In germline, CDR1 is SGHTA, CDR2 FQGNSA. The CDR3 is 16 residues long. Trimming at V came to 3 bases and at J to 0 bases, leaving 4 bases not matched to a gene. CDR3 sequence: CASSLTGGVLNTEAFF. The CDR3 DNA sequence: TGTGCCAGCAGCTTGACAGGGGGCGTTTTGAACACTGAAGCTTTCTTT.

This clonotype turned up a few times. CDR3 sequence: CSAITTGQGKYKYGYTF. Written as DNA, the CDR3 is TGCAGTGCCATAACCACGGGACAGGGGAAATATAAATATGGCTACACCTTC. This sequence joins TRBV20-1 and TRBJ1-2, with 10 bases identical to TRBD1. CDR3 size: 17 residues. Trimming removed 6 bases from V and 5 bases from J; junction bases left unmatched: 18. Germline CDR1 is DFQATT and CDR2 is SNEGSKA (reference sequence).

For this clonotype: Its ends do not fully match the called genes, so a read error is possible. The V and J genes are TRBV7-9 and TRBJ2-5; perhaps TRBD1 as D (5 bases). CDR3 size: 16 residues. CDR1 and CDR2 (germline): SEHNR, FQNEAQ (reference sequence). CDR3 loop: CASSLVSVGRAETRYF. The CDR3 nucleotides are TGTGCCAGCAGCTTAGTGTCGGTTGGCAGGGCGGAGACCCGGTACTTC.

CDR3 in amino acids: CASSFSSFNEQFF. CDR3 DNA sequence: TGTGCCAGCAGTTTTTCCTCGTTCAATGAGCAGTTCTTC. The chain joins TRBV12-3 or TRBV12-4 to TRBJ2-1, with unresolved D. V lost 3 bases, J lost 6 bases, and 9 bases lay in between. The CDR3 length is 13 residues.

This clonotype has at least ten counts. This chain joins TRBV20-1 and TRBJ2-7; TRBD1 aligns across 8 bases. The CDR3 is made up of 13 amino acids. Germline assignment: CDR1 DFQATT and CDR2 SNEGSKA (reference sequence). Germline trimming cut 5 bases from V and 6 bases from J; bases unmatched to any gene: 9. This CDR3 is CSARLTGVSEQYF. The CDR3 nucleotides read TGCAGTGCTCGACTGACAGGGGTCTCCGAGCAGTACTTC.

V gene TRBV28 combines with J gene TRBJ2-1, with 7 bases fitting TRBD2. The germline gives CDR1 MDHEN, CDR2 SYDVKM. This CDR3 contains 15 residues. V was pared by 5 bases and J by 5 bases, with 9 bases of the junction left unmatched. The CDR3 reads CASSGASGGDNEQFF. CDR3 nucleotides: TGTGCCAGCAGTGGGGCGTCGGGGGGAGACAATGAGCAGTTCTTC. Complete variable domain (other parts from reference TRBV28 and TRBJ2-1): DVKVTQSSRYLVKRTGEKVFLECVQDMDHENMFWYRQDPGLGLRLIYFSYDVKMKEKGDIPEGYSVSREKKERFSLILESASTNQTSMYLCASSGASGGDNEQFFGPGTRLTVL.

The chain employs TRBV7-2 and TRBJ1-5, with D possibly TRBD1 on 5 matching bases. Trimming shortened V by 5 bases and J by 7 bases, and 15 bases separated the two germline ends. CDR3 length: 14 residues. Germline assignment: CDR1 SGHTA and CDR2 FQGNSA. This CDR3 reads CASSQTGDWQPQHF. CDR3 DNA sequence: TGTGCCAGCAGCCAAACGGGGGATTGGCAGCCCCAGCATTTT. Full variable domain (outside the CDR3, taken from reference TRBV7-2 and TRBJ1-5): GAGVSQSPSNKVTEKGKDVELRCDPISGHTALYWYRQSLGQGLEFLIYFQGNSAPDKSGLPSDRFSAERTGGSVSTLTIQRTQQEDSAVYLCASSQTGDWQPQHFGDGTRLSIL.